This T cell receptor beta chain was found in a study of blood T cell repertoires in COVID-19. Across the whole study: Samples representing acute and convalescent COVID-19 were sourced from the United States, Italy and Spain. T cells, B-cell-depleted T cells, or PBMCs supplied cDNA or gDNA.

This table comes from immunoSEQ multiplex PCR, and its TCRdb copy is limited to in-frame clones, with some not included. The table has some 39,000 clones, 76% seen once; the top ten hold roughly a quarter. CDR1 and CDR2 (germline): MGHRA, YSYEKL. The germline V and J ends were trimmed by 0 bases and 3 bases, with 15 bases remaining between them. The CDR3 runs to 16 residues. Sequencing used peripheral blood. This chain uses TRBV4-1 with TRBJ2-7, with D perhaps matching TRBD1 (5 bases). The receptor's source is an older man with acute or convalescent COVID-19. CDR3 in amino acids: CASSQDQDTVDYEQYF. The DNA of the CDR3 is TGCGCCAGCAGCCAAGATCAGGACACGGTAGACTACGAGCAGTACTTC.